What follows are 19 T cell receptor beta chains derived from one specimen sequenced in a study of blood T cells in healthy people across ages. Next came a second PCR, run for about 6 to 12 cycles, which used a sample-barcoded 5' primer along with a J-beta primer mix. TCRdb fed the 5' RACE reads into MiXCR, producing one record per CDR3 protein. The sample consists of 1.5 million to 2 million distinct CDR3 sequences, around half of them appearing once. The specimen sequenced was blood. The source is a woman in her forties in good health.

This clonotype was counted between two and nine times. This chain connects TRBV20-1 to TRBJ1-2; D possibly corresponds to TRBD1 (5 bases). CDR3 length: 15 amino acids. Trimming left V 6 bases short and J 5 bases short, with 22 bases between. Germline CDR1 DFQATT, CDR2 SNEGSKA (reference sequence). In nucleotides, the CDR3 is TGCAGTGCCCCGGGCGCCCCGCAGGGTGGGTATGGCTACACCTTC. Its protein is CSAPGAPQGGYGYTF.

V is TRBV11-2 and J is TRBJ2-3; 10 bases align to TRBD2. With 5 bases clipped from V and 14 bases from J, the junction kept 16 bases outside the gene matches. The CDR3 is 15 residues long. Germline V lookup: CDR1 SGHAT, CDR2 FQNNGV. In DNA form, the CDR3 reads TGTGCCAGCAGCCACCGTGGAGCGGGGGGGCAAATGCCGTATTTT. This encodes CASSHRGAGGQMPYF. Using reference TRBV11-2 and TRBJ2-3 for the parts outside the CDR3, the full variable domain is EAGVAQSPRYKIIEKRQSVAFWCNPISGHATLYWYQQILGQGPKLLIQFQNNGVVDDSQLPKDRFSAERLKGVDSTLKIQPAKLEDSAVYLCASSHRGAGGQMPYFGPGTRLTVL.

A remark on this clonotype: The junction and the germline gene differ at one end; a read error may be behind it. The chain links TRBV9 to TRBJ1-2; D is ambiguous. The CDR3 spans 15 residues. Germline V gives CDR1 SGDLS, CDR2 YYNGEE. Here the CDR3 DNA reads TGTGCCAGCAGTGTAGGAGAGGTATCGAACTATGGCTACACCTTC. Translating it yields CASSVGEVSNYGYTF.

This CDR3 reads CSVGKGRGGINTQYF. In nucleotides, the CDR3 is TGCAGCGTTGGGAAGGGTCGGGGGGGCATTAATACGCAGTATTTT. The chain carries TRBV29-1 and TRBJ2-3, with TRBD2 matching over 8 bases. The CDR3 spans 15 residues. Germline CDR1 is SQVTM and CDR2 is ANQGSEA. V lost 4 bases to trimming and J lost 7 bases; unmatched junction nucleotides: 13.

This chain joins TRBV7-2 and TRBJ1-1; D ambiguous. Per germline, CDR1 SGHTA and CDR2 FQGNSA. This CDR3 has 14 amino acids. V was cut by 0 bases and J by 4 bases, with 9 bases left in between. CDR3 residues: CASSLAIGPTEAFF. The DNA for the CDR3 is TGTGCCAGCAGCTTAGCGATAGGGCCCACTGAAGCTTTCTTT.

This clonotype showed up just a few times. The chain links TRBV28 to TRBJ1-1, with D possibly being TRBD1 (5 bases). With 8 bases removed from V and 5 bases from J, the gap between germline ends came to 9 bases. The CDR3 has 11 residues. The germline V gene has CDR1 MDHEN and CDR2 SYDVKM. CDR3 amino acids: CASVRGTEAFF. CDR3 in DNA: TGTGCCAGCGTTAGGGGAACTGAAGCTTTCTTT.

The chain is built from TRBV10-3 and TRBJ1-6; tentatively, D is TRBD1 (5 bases). V lost 2 bases, J lost 7 bases, and 12 bases lay in between. The CDR3 loop spans 15 amino acids. Germline CDR1 ENHRY, CDR2 SYGVKD. The CDR3 loop is CAISEHRDANSPLHF. The CDR3 nucleotides are TGTGCCATCAGTGAGCACCGGGACGCAAATTCACCCCTCCACTTT.

The chain joins TRBV3-1 to TRBJ2-3, with D uncertain. The CDR3 covers 15 residues. Deletions cut 2 bases from V and 2 bases from J, with 11 bases between. In germline, CDR1 is LGHDT, CDR2 YNNKEL (reference sequence). The CDR3 DNA sequence: TGTGCCAGCAGCCAAACGGCGCAGTCCACAGATACGCAGTATTTT. Translated, it gives CASSQTAQSTDTQYF.

This clonotype was counted only a few times. The V and J genes are TRBV27 and TRBJ1-6; D uncertain. Per the germline V gene, CDR1 is MNHEY and CDR2 is SMNVEV (reference sequence). V lost 0 bases and J lost 2, with 8 bases in between. The CDR3 totals 16 residues. CDR3 coding DNA: TGTGCCAGCAGTTTATCCGGCGGGCCCTATAATTCACCCCTCCACTTT. Translating it yields CASSLSGGPYNSPLHF.

This chain joins TRBV2 and TRBJ2-1; D ambiguous. Germline assignment: CDR1 SNHLY and CDR2 FYNNEI. The CDR3 spans 13 residues. Trimming shortened V by 4 bases and J by 5 bases, and 9 bases separated the two germline ends. For the CDR3, the DNA is TGTGCCAGCAGTGGAATAGCTGACAATGAGCAGTTCTTC. It specifies CASSGIADNEQFF.

The chain couples TRBV6-5 to TRBJ2-6, with 9 bases fitting TRBD1. V lost 1 base, J lost 2 bases, and 6 bases stayed unmatched. Germline assignment: CDR1 MNHEY and CDR2 SVGAGI. The CDR3 has 18 residues. For the CDR3, the DNA is TGTGCCAGCAGTTACTTTCCGGGACAGGGACCTGGGGCCAACGTCCTGACTTTC. This gives the protein CASSYFPGQGPGANVLTF.

The table lists this clonotype with a few counts. This chain uses TRBV15 with TRBJ1-4; 8 nucleotides line up with TRBD1. From germline, CDR1 is LNHNV and CDR2 YYDKDF (reference sequence). After removal of 5 bases from V and 5 bases from J, the junction contained 7 bases not matched to a gene. This CDR3 region has 15 residues. The CDR3 DNA sequence: TGTGCCACCAGCCAGGCGTACAGGGGGAATGAAAAACTGTTTTTT. Amino acid sequence: CATSQAYRGNEKLFF.

On this clonotype itself: Being one base from a much bigger clone, this may be a read error. The chain carries TRBV6-2 or TRBV6-3 and TRBJ2-3; D unclear. The CDR3 extends over 11 amino acids. V lost 7 bases to trimming and J lost 5 bases, with 7 bases between them. CDR1 is MNHEY and CDR2 is SVGEGT in the germline V gene. The CDR3 reads CASTQLDTQYF. Here the CDR3 DNA reads TGTGCCAGCACCCAACTAGATACGCAGTATTTT.

This clonotype has just one count. The chain couples TRBV20-1 to TRBJ1-2, with D maybe TRBD1 (5 bases). Germline V gene lookup returns CDR1 DFQATT and CDR2 SNEGSKA (reference sequence). The CDR3 is made up of 13 amino acids. Trimming stripped 5 bases from V and 8 bases from J, with 18 bases between. Here the CDR3 DNA reads TGCAGTGCTCTCCGGGGCCTAGATTTGGGCTACACCTTC. Protein product: CSALRGLDLGYTF.

The chain couples TRBV7-2 to TRBJ2-6; D uncertain. Trimming took 6 bases from V and 4 from J, leaving 10 bases between them. The V gene's germline CDR1 is SGHTA and CDR2 FQGNSA. The CDR3 covers 14 residues. The CDR3 here is CASRQYSGANVLTF. For the CDR3, the DNA is TGTGCCAGCAGACAATATTCAGGGGCCAACGTCCTGACTTTC.

V usage is TRBV7-3 and J usage is TRBJ1-4; TRBD1 matches 7 bases. V was clipped by 5 bases and J by 0 bases; unmatched bases: 21. Germline-derived CDR1 and CDR2 are SGHTA and FQGTGA. The CDR3 is made up of 21 amino acids. The CDR3 DNA is TGTGCCAGCAGCCCTCATGACAGGGAAAGTGTGATTCGGGCAACTAATGAAAAACTGTTTTTT. Translation gives CASSPHDRESVIRATNEKLFF. Using reference TRBV7-3 and TRBJ1-4 for the parts outside the CDR3, the full variable domain is GAGVSQTPSNKVTEKGKYVELRCDPISGHTALYWYRQSLGQGPEFLIYFQGTGAADDSGLPNDRFFAVRPEGSVSTLKIQRTERGDSAVYLCASSPHDRESVIRATNEKLFFGSGTQLSVL.

This clonotype was found a few times. The chain combines TRBV5-1 with TRBJ2-5, with 8 bases identical to TRBD1. The germline V gene has CDR1 SGHRS and CDR2 YFSETQ. V shed 2 bases and J 5 bases; nucleotides not matched to a gene: 14. There are 17 residues in the CDR3. Here the CDR3 reads CASSFGGAGGILETQYF. The CDR3 coding sequence is TGCGCCAGCAGCTTTGGAGGGGCAGGGGGCATTTTGGAGACCCAGTACTTC.

This clonotype was picked up a small number of times. V gene TRBV6-6 combines with J gene TRBJ1-2, with 8 bases that match TRBD1. V shed 2 bases, J shed 6 bases, and the junction held 5 bases outside the gene matches. Germline CDR1 reads MNHNY; CDR2 reads SVGAGI (reference sequence). The CDR3 length is 14 residues. This CDR3 reads CASSYRTGYNGYTF. Here the CDR3 DNA reads TGTGCCAGCAGTTACCGGACAGGGTACAATGGCTACACCTTC.

A few counts support this clonotype. The chain couples TRBV6-1 to TRBJ2-7, with 8 bases identical to TRBD1. With the DNA end fitting TRBJ2-5 better, the J assignment may be wrong. The CDR3 is made up of 16 amino acids. The germline gives CDR1 MNHNS, CDR2 SASEGT. The CDR3 DNA is TGTGCCAGCAGTGAAGCATTCAGGGGGCAGAAGGAGACCCAGTACTTC. Its translation: CASSEAFRGQKETQYF.